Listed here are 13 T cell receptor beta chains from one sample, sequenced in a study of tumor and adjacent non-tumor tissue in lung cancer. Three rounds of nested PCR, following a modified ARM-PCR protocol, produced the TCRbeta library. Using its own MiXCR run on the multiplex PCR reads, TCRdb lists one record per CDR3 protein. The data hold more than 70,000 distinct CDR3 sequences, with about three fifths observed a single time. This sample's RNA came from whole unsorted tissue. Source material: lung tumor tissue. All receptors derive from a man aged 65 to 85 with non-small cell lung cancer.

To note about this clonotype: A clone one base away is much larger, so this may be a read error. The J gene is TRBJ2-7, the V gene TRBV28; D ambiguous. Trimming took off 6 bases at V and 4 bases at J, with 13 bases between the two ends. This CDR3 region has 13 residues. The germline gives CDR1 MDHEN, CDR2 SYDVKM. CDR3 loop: CASSRGPVYEQYF. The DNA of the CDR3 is TGTGCCAGCAGCCGTGGACCCGTGTACGAGCAGTACTTC.

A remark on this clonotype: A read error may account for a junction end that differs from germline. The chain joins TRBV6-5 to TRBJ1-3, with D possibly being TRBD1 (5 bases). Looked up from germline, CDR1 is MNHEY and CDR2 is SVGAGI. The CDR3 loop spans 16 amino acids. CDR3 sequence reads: CASSYTRPGGRNTIHF. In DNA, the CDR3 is TGTGCCAGCAGTTACACCAGACCGGGGGGTAGAAACACCATACATTTT.

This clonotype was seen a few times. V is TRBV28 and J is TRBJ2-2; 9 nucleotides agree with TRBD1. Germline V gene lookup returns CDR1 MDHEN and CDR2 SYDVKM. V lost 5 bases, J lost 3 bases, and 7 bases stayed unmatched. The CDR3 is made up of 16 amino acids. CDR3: CASSETGTGHTGELFF. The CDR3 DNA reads TGTGCCAGCAGTGAAACCGGGACAGGGCACACCGGGGAGCTGTTTTTT.

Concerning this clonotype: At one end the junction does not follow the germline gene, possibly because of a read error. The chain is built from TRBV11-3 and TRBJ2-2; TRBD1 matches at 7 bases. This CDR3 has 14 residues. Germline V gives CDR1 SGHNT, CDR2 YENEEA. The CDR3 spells CASSQQGNTGELLF. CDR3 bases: TGTGCCAGCAGCCAACAGGGGAACACCGGGGAACTGTTATTT.

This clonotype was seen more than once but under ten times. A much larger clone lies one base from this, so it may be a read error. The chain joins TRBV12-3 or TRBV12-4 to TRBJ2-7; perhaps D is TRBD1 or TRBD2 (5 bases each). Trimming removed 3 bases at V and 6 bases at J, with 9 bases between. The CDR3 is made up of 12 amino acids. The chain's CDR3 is CASSFGATEQYF. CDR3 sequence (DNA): TGTGCCAGCAGTTTCGGGGCGACCGAGCAGTACTTC.

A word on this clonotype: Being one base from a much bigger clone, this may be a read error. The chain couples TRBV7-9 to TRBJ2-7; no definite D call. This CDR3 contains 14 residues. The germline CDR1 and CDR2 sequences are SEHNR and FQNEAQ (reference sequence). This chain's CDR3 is CASSLASSSYKQYF. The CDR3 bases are TGTGCCAGCAGCTTAGCGTCGAGCTCCTACAAGCAGTACTTC.

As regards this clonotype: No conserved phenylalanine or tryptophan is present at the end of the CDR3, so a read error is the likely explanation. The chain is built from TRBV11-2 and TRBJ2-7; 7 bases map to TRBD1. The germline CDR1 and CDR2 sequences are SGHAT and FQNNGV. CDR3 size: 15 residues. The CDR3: CASRLEGQRAYEQYL. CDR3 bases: TGTGCCAGCAGGTTAGAGGGACAGAGGGCCTACGAGCAGTACTTA.

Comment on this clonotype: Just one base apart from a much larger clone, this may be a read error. The CDR3, as DNA: TGTGCCAGCAGTGCTCTGGGGAGGGCCGGCTATGGCTACACCTTC. It codes for CASSALGRAGYGYTF. The chain links TRBV28 to TRBJ1-2; D is unresolved. Trimming removed 5 bases from V and 4 bases from J, with 17 bases in between. The length of the CDR3 is 15 residues. Germline assignment: CDR1 MDHEN and CDR2 SYDVKM.

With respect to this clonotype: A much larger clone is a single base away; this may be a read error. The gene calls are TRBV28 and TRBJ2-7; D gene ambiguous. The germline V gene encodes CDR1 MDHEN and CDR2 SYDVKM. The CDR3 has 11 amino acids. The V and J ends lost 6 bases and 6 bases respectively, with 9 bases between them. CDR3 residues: CASSRVGEQYF. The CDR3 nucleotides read TGTGCCAGCAGCCGGGTAGGCGAGCAGTACTTC.

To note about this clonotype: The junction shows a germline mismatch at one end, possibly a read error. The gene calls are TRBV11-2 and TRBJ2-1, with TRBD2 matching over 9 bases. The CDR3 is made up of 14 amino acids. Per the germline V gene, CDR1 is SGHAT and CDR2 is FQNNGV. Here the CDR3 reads CSSSFIEREVEQSF. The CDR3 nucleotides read TGTTCCAGCAGCTTTATAGAGCGGGAGGTTGAGCAGTCCTTC.

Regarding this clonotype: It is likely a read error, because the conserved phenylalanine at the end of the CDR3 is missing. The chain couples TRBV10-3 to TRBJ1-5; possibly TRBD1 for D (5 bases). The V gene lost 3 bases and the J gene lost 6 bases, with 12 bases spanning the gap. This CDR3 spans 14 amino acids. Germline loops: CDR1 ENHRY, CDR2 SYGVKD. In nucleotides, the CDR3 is TGTGCCATCAGTGAAGACAGAGGAGGTCAGCCCCAGCATTTA. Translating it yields CAISEDRGGQPQHL.

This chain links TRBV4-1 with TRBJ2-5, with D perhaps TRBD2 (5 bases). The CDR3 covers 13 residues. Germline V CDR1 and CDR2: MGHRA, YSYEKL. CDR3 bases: TGCGCAAACAGCCAAGCGGACGGGGAGACCCAGTACTTC. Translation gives CANSQADGETQYF.

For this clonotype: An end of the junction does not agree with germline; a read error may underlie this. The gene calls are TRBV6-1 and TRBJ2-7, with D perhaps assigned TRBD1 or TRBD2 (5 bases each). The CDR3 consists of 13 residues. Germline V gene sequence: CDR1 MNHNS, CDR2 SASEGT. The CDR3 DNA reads TGTGCCAGCAGCAAAAGGTGGGACCATGAGCAGTGCTTC. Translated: CASSKRWDHEQCF.